The present entry profiles one TCR beta chain with its context. As yet, its antigen is unknown. These data come from a study of early T cells in non-severe SARS-CoV-2 infection. Study background: Sequencing used unsorted whole-blood bulk RNA, so chains lack pairing.

Germline V CDR1 and CDR2: SQVTM, ANQGSEA. The CDR3 is made up of 14 amino acids. The germline V and J ends were trimmed by 4 bases and 1 base, with 14 bases remaining between them. Researchers attached unique molecular identifiers to individual cDNA molecules. From the 5' RACE reads, TCRdb called clonotypes with MiXCR, one entry per CDR3 protein. In the table there are 65,000 to 75,000 distinct CDR3 sequences, 11% of which are singletons. Points from the study as a whole: Missing private and CD4 specificities, VDJdb matching favored anti-spike CD8 responses.

Sample: whole blood. V and J are TRBV29-1 and TRBJ2-7; a possible D gene is TRBD2 (7 bases). The clonotype originates from an adult who was a healthcare worker with PCR-confirmed SARS-CoV-2 infection or an uninfected control (not recorded which). The DNA for the CDR3 is TGCAGCGTTGTCGGGGGGCTAGGGTCCTACGAGCAGTACTTC. Its translation is CSVVGGLGSYEQYF.